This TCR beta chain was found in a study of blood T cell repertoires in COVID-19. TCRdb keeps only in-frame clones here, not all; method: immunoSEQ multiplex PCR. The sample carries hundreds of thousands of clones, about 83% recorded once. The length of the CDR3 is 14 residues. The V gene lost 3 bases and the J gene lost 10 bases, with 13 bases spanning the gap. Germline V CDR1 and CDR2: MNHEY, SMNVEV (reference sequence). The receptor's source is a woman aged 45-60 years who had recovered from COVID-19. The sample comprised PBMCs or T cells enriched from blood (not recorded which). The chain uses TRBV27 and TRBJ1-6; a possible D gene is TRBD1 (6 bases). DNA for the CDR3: TGTGCCAGCAGTTTTAGGACAGCTAGCTCACCCCTCCACTTT. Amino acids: CASSFRTASSPLHF.